Presented here are 3 T cell receptor beta chains from one specimen sequenced in a study of blood T cells in healthy people across ages. Together with a sample-barcoded 5' primer, a J-beta primer mix was included in a second PCR lasting about 7 to 11 cycles. TCRdb re-called the 5' RACE reads with MiXCR, one entry per CDR3 protein. This sample has about 1.8 million distinct CDR3 sequences; about 50% occur once, and the top ten carry approximately 2.1%. Sequenced material: blood. Receptor source: a middle-aged woman in good health.

The chain employs TRBV27 and TRBJ2-2; no definite D call. V lost 6 bases and J lost 4, with 6 bases in between. CDR1 and CDR2 (germline): MNHEY, SMNVEV (reference sequence). The CDR3 is 12 residues long. The CDR3 nucleotides are TGTGCCAGCAGCGACATCACCGGGGAGCTGTTTTTT. Protein: CASSDITGELFF.

This chain joins TRBV13 and TRBJ2-3; 9 bases are a match to TRBD2. Germline V gives CDR1 PRHDT, CDR2 FYEKMQ (reference sequence). The CDR3 is 16 residues long. J gave up 4 bases and V 1 base, and 6 bases lay outside the gene matches. Written as DNA, the CDR3 is TGTGCCAGCAGCTTAGTCGGGACTAGCATGGCAGATACGCAGTATTTT. Its protein product is CASSLVGTSMADTQYF. The complete variable domain, with remaining parts taken from reference TRBV13 and TRBJ2-3, reads AAGVIQSPRHLIKEKRETATLKCYPIPRHDTVYWYQQGPGQDPQFLISFYEKMQSDKGSIPDRFSAQQFSDYHSELNMSSLELGDSALYFCASSLVGTSMADTQYFGPGTRLTVL.

This clonotype has more than one count but fewer than ten. The J gene is TRBJ2-7, the V gene TRBV20-1; the D is unclear. Germline-derived CDR1 and CDR2 are DFQATT and SNEGSKA (reference sequence). Deletions cut 3 bases from V and 0 bases from J, with 12 bases between. The CDR3 is 14 residues long. In DNA, the CDR3 is TGCAGTGCTAGCTCGACGGTTTTCTCCTACGAGCAGTACTTC. This translates into CSASSTVFSYEQYF.